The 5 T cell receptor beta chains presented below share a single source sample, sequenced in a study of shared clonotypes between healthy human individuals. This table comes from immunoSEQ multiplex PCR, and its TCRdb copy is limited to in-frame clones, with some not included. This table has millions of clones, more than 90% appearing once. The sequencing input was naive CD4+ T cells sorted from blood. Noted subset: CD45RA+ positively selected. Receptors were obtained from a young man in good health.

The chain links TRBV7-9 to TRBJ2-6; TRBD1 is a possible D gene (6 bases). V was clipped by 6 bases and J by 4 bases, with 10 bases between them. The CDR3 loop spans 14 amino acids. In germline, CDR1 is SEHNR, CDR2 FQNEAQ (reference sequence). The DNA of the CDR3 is TGTGCCAGCAGGCTGACAGGAGGGGCCAACGTCCTGACTTTC. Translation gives CASRLTGGANVLTF.

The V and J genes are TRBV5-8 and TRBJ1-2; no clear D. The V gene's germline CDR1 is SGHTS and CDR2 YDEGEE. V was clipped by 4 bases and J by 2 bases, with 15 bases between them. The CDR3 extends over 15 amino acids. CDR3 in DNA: TGTGCCAGCAGCCTACGCCTTACGGGGAACTATGGCTACACCTTC. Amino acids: CASSLRLTGNYGYTF.

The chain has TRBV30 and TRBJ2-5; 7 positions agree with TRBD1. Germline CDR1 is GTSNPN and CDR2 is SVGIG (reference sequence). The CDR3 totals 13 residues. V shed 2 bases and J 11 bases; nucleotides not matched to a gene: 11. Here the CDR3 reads CAWSRAGGFEQYF. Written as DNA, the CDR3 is TGTGCCTGGAGTCGGGCAGGGGGTTTTGAGCAGTACTTC.

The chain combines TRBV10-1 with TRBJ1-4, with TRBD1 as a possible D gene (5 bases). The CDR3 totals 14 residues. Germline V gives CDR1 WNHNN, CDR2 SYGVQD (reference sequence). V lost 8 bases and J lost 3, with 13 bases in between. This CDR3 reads CASVWRGSNEKLFF. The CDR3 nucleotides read TGCGCCAGCGTCTGGAGGGGTTCTAATGAAAAACTGTTTTTT.

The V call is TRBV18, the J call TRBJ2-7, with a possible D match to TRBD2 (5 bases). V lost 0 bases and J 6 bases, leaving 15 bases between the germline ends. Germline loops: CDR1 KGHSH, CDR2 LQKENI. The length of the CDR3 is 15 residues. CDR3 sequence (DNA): TGTGCCAGCTCACCACCGGCAAGCGGAGACCTCGAGCAGTACTTC. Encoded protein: CASSPPASGDLEQYF. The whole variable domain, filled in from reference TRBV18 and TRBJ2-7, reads NAGVMQNPRHLVRRRGQEARLRCSPMKGHSHVYWYRQLPEEGLKFMVYLQKENIIDESGMPKERFSAEFPKEGPSILRIQQVVRGDSAAYFCASSPPASGDLEQYFGPGTRLTVT.